The 6 T cell receptor beta chains presented below share a single source sample, sequenced in a study of CD8 T cells in ankylosing spondylitis. TCRdb reanalysed the 5' RACE reads using MiXCR and keeps one entry per CDR3 protein. The sample includes 250,000 to 350,000 distinct CDR3 sequences, 20% seen only once; the top ten take 7.5% to 9%. The sequenced material came from blood, either unsorted or a sorted T cell fraction (not recorded which). All receptors come from a male donor with ankylosing spondylitis or in good health (not recorded which).

The rearrangement uses TRBV7-6 and TRBJ2-3; unclear D gene. V lost 0 bases, J lost 3 bases, and 10 bases lay in between. This CDR3 contains 15 residues. Germline V gives CDR1 SGHVS, CDR2 FNYEAQ. The CDR3 region is CASSLAPSGTDTQYF. The CDR3 DNA follows: TGTGCCAGCAGCTTAGCTCCCTCTGGAACAGATACGCAGTATTTT.

This clonotype was counted at least ten times. Here the CDR3 DNA reads TGCAGTGCTAGAGGAGTCGGGGACAAACTTCGCTCTCAGTTCTTC. It yields the protein CSARGVGDKLRSQFF. The chain combines TRBV20-1 with TRBJ2-1, with D possibly matching TRBD1 (6 bases). CDR3 length: 15 residues. V lost 1 base and J lost 13, with 23 bases in between. Germline CDR1 reads DFQATT; CDR2 reads SNEGSKA (reference sequence).

The J gene is TRBJ2-5, the V gene TRBV6-1, with 10 bases matching TRBD1. Germline V lookup: CDR1 MNHNS, CDR2 SASEGT. The CDR3 extends over 15 amino acids. The trim removed 6 bases at V and 6 bases at J, leaving 10 bases unmatched. The CDR3 reads CASSSGQGDLKTQYF. CDR3 nucleotide sequence: TGTGCCAGCAGCTCCGGACAGGGGGATTTGAAGACCCAGTACTTC.

The J gene is TRBJ2-1, the V gene TRBV5-1; maybe TRBD1 (5 bases). V was shortened by 4 bases and J by 4 bases, with 18 bases between the two germline ends. CDR1 SGHRS and CDR2 YFSETQ come from the germline V gene. There are 16 residues in the CDR3. CDR3 bases: TGCGCCAGCAGCCAATTGGGAACAGGCATTTACAATGAGCAGTTCTTC. Amino acids: CASSQLGTGIYNEQFF.

This clonotype was detected only a few times. V usage is TRBV9 and J usage is TRBJ1-2; 9 nucleotides align to TRBD1. CDR1 and CDR2 from the germline V gene are SGDLS and YYNGEE. V shed 0 bases, J shed 5 bases, and the junction held 5 bases outside the gene matches. CDR3 size: 15 residues. The DNA of the CDR3 is TGTGCCAGCAGCGTAGTGGACAGGGGTGATTATGGCTACACCTTC. Translated, it gives CASSVVDRGDYGYTF.

CDR3 in DNA: TGCGCCAGCAGCTTGGCTGGGGACTTCTTCGATACGCAGTATTTT. The encoded protein is CASSLAGDFFDTQYF. The gene calls are TRBV5-1 and TRBJ2-3; perhaps TRBD2 as D (6 bases). The germline V gene has CDR1 SGHRS and CDR2 YFSETQ. The CDR3 is made up of 15 amino acids. Trimming took off 0 bases at V and 6 bases at J, with 14 bases between the two ends.